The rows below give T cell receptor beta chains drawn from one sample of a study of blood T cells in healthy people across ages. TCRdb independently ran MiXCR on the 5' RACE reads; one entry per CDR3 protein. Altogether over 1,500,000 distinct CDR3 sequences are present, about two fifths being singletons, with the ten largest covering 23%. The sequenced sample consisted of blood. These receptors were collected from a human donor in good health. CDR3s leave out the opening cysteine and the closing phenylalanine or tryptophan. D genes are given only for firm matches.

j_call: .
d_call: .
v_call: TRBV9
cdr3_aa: ASSVDPGFHEQY

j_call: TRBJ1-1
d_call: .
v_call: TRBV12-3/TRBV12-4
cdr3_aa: ASSFQDMNTEAF

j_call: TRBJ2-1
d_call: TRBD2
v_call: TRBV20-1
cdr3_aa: SAPAGGRYHEQF

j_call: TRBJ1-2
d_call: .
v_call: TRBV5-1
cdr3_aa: ASSGSLDHGYT

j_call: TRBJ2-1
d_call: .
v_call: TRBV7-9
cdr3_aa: ASSLQLGSYNEQF

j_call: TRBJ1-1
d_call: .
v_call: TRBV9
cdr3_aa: ASSVGFQNTEAF

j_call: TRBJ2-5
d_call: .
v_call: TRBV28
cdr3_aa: ASSLTPSGRRETQY

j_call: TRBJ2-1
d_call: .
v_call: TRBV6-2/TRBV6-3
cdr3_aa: ASSPFRDNEQF

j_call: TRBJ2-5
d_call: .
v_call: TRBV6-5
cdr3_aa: ASSRHGRGVQETQY

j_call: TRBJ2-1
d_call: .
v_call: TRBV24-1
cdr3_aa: ATSDFWRDEQF

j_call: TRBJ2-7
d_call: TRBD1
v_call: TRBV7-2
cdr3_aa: ASSSTDRDSYEQY

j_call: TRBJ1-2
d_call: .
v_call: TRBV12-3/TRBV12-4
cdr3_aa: ASSDSTFGYT

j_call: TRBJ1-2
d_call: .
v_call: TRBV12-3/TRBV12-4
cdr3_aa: ASTPFDGYNNNYGYT

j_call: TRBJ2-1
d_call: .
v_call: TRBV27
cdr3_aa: ASSFTQLKFNEQF

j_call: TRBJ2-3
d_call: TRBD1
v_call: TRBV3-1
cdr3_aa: ASSQETGVGRDTQY

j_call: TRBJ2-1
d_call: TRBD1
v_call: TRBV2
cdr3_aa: AISTGTGKYNEQF